These 10 T cell receptor beta chains were sequenced from one sample in a study of T-cell reconstitution after alpha-beta-depleted transplantation in children. The TCRbeta library was prepared with unique molecular identifiers. TCRdb itself ran the PCR reads through MiXCR, one entry per CDR3 protein. The data contain 700,000 to 950,000 distinct CDR3 sequences, approximately 15% of them singletons. The input for sequencing was PBMCs, mostly from graft donor cells, taken 360 days after TCRalphabeta/CD19-depleted stem cell transplant. The receptors originated from a male patient between 5 and 17 years old who had a stem cell transplant for acute lymphoblastic leukemia, so the T cells may come from the graft donor.

This clonotype was detected ten times or more. This chain uses TRBV7-2 with TRBJ2-1; no clear D gene. Germline CDR1 reads SGHTA; CDR2 reads FQGNSA. CDR3 length: 16 amino acids. V gave up 2 bases and J gave up 1 base, with 12 bases separating them. DNA for the CDR3: TGTGCCAGCAGCTTACGGCACTTTTTATCCTACAATGAGCAGTTCTTC. Residues: CASSLRHFLSYNEQFF.

This clonotype was detected only a few times. The rearrangement joins TRBV19 to TRBJ1-1; perhaps TRBD1 as D (5 bases). The CDR3 totals 13 residues. The V end was cut by 9 bases, the J end by 0 bases, with 11 bases between. Per the germline V gene, CDR1 is LNHDA and CDR2 is SQIVND (reference sequence). The CDR3 coding sequence is TGTGCCAGCGCTTGGGGGTTGAACACTGAAGCTTTCTTT. Its translation is CASAWGLNTEAFF.

This sequence joins TRBV5-1 and TRBJ2-1; TRBD2 might be the D (6 bases). V lost 6 bases and J lost 1, with 17 bases in between. Germline V gene data show CDR1 as SGHRS and CDR2 as YFSETQ. The CDR3 is 16 residues long. DNA for the CDR3: TGCGCCAGCACCAGCGGGCAAAGGAGTTCCTACAATGAGCAGTTCTTC. Translating it yields CASTSGQRSSYNEQFF.

This clonotype has only a few counts. The gene calls are TRBV29-1 and TRBJ2-5; TRBD1 might be the D (6 bases). There are 12 residues in the CDR3. V lost 3 bases, J lost 5 bases, and 10 bases lay in between. CDR1 SQVTM and CDR2 ANQGSEA come from the germline V gene. For the CDR3, the DNA is TGCAGCGTTGATCAGGGGCGGGAGACCCAGTACTTC. Translated: CSVDQGRETQYF.

In its sample, this clonotype was seen a few times. The V and J genes are TRBV12-3 or TRBV12-4 and TRBJ1-1, with D possibly matching TRBD1 (6 bases). This CDR3 is 13 amino acids long. Deletions cut 3 bases from V and 4 bases from J, with 9 bases between. The CDR3 nucleotides read TGTGCCAGCAGTTTCAACAGGGCCACTGAAGCTTTCTTT. Translating it yields CASSFNRATEAFF.

J is TRBJ2-2 and V is TRBV7-6; D might be TRBD1 or TRBD2, each matching 5 bases. The V end lost 0 bases, the J end lost 4 bases, and 18 bases lay between the germline ends. The CDR3 runs to 18 residues. The germline CDR1 and CDR2 sequences are SGHVS and FNYEAQ. The CDR3 DNA reads as TGTGCCAGCAGCTTAGCGCTAAAGGGGACCCTGAGCACCGGGGAGCTGTTTTTT. Its protein product is CASSLALKGTLSTGELFF. The full variable domain, in which reference TRBV7-6 and TRBJ2-2 provide the parts outside the CDR3, is GAGVSQSPRYKVTKRGQDVALRCDPISGHVSLYWYRQALGQGPEFLTYFNYEAQQDKSGLPNDRFSAERPEGSISTLTIQRTEQRDSAMYRCASSLALKGTLSTGELFFGEGSRLTVL.

The gene calls are TRBV2 and TRBJ2-2; TRBD2 aligns across 10 bases. The CDR3 totals 14 residues. V was clipped by 9 bases and J by 5 bases; unmatched bases: 6. From germline, CDR1 is SNHLY and CDR2 FYNNEI. The CDR3 here is CASKREGSTGELFF. In nucleotides, the CDR3 is TGTGCCAGTAAGCGGGAGGGATCGACCGGGGAGCTGTTTTTT.

The rearrangement joins TRBV11-2 to TRBJ2-7; D possibly matches TRBD1 or TRBD2 (5 bases each). Trimming left V 4 bases short and J 5 bases short, with 12 bases between. The CDR3 has 13 residues. CDR1 SGHAT and CDR2 FQNNGV come from the germline V gene. CDR3 sequence reads: CASSWSQGDEQYF. The CDR3 coding sequence is TGTGCCAGCAGCTGGTCGCAGGGAGACGAGCAGTACTTC. The complete variable domain, with remaining parts taken from reference TRBV11-2 and TRBJ2-7, reads EAGVAQSPRYKIIEKRQSVAFWCNPISGHATLYWYQQILGQGPKLLIQFQNNGVVDDSQLPKDRFSAERLKGVDSTLKIQPAKLEDSAVYLCASSWSQGDEQYFGPGTRLTVT.

This clonotype appeared a few times. The chain recombines TRBV7-6 with TRBJ2-7, with D unresolved. CDR3 length: 15 residues. Trimming cost V 1 base and J 6 bases, with 16 bases left between them. CDR1 and CDR2 (germline): SGHVS, FNYEAQ. The CDR3 reads CASSLEASGGVEQYF. The CDR3 coding sequence is TGTGCCAGCAGCTTAGAAGCCTCCGGTGGGGTCGAGCAGTACTTC.

This clonotype occurred a few times. V is TRBV30 and J is TRBJ2-7; 8 nucleotides align to TRBD1. CDR3 length equals 13 residues. V trimming: 5 bases; J trimming: 0 bases; junction bases outside the gene matches: 3. The germline V gene encodes CDR1 GTSNPN and CDR2 SVGIG (reference sequence). In nucleotides, the CDR3 is TGTGCCTGGGTTGGGACAGGCTCCTACGAGCAGTACTTC. It codes for CAWVGTGSYEQYF.